The rows below give T cell receptor beta chains drawn from one sample of a study of T cells in Graves' hyperthyroidism and ophthalmopathy. TCRdb itself ran the multiplex PCR reads through MiXCR, one entry per CDR3 protein. This sample has about 400,000 distinct CDR3 sequences, with 15% to 18% found just once. The specimen sequenced was blood. The receptors were sampled from a woman aged 18 to 35 with Graves' hyperthyroidism. Each CDR3 is given without its conserved first and last residue.

V gene	J gene	CDR3 protein
TRBV10-3	TRBJ1-1	AISPQGGRGEAF
TRBV3-1	TRBJ1-2	ASSQKGQIWHGYT
TRBV12-3/TRBV12-4	TRBJ2-3	ASSLNSRTDTQY
TRBV7-3	TRBJ2-3	ASSLNRPSGRGADTQY
TRBV10-3	TRBJ2-5	AISESPGTQY
TRBV7-8	TRBJ2-7	ASSLSRTTYEQY
TRBV18	TRBJ2-3	ASSSSGVEADTQY
TRBV7-8	TRBJ2-7	ASSPIAGGLYEQY
TRBV2	TRBJ2-3	ASSEMSGSTHTQY
TRBV7-2	TRBJ1-5	ASSTRAPGGNQPQH
TRBV19	TRBJ1-5	ASSPTGLKDQPQH
TRBV9	TRBJ2-5	ASSARTSGSRETQY
TRBV7-9	TRBJ1-5	ASSLDRGYGNQPQH
TRBV18	TRBJ2-3	ASSPVGLDYTQY
TRBV3-1	TRBJ2-2	ASSHGIAGGPGTGELF
TRBV2	TRBJ1-1	ASRPQGNTEAF
TRBV29-1	TRBJ2-7	SVEGGDSYEQY
TRBV7-9	TRBJ1-2	ASSLASIGGYT
TRBV24-1	TRBJ2-3	ATSASADTQY
TRBV2	TRBJ2-7	ASMADLRRVQY
TRBV10-3	TRBJ2-1	AISEGHTYNEQF
TRBV20-1	TRBJ2-7	SATSGRFSYEQY
TRBV5-1	TRBJ2-7	ASSVVREETYEQY
TRBV3-1	TRBJ2-3	ASSQEDTQY